Listed here is a single T cell receptor beta chain. This entry belongs to a study of blood T cell repertoires in COVID-19. Turning to the study itself: Sources were T cells, B-cell-depleted T cells, or PBMCs; the material itself was cDNA or gDNA.

Patients from Seattle were sampled longitudinally, starting during active infection. In the authors' methods: Estimated nucleated cell counts came from reference gene primer amplification. This table comes from immunoSEQ multiplex PCR, and its TCRdb copy is limited to in-frame clones, with some not included. The D gene and trimming were derived from the DNA, and the V and J assignments and clone size from that table. Of about 260,000 clones listed, about 90% were seen once; the top ten hold roughly 10%. Sequencing was carried out using peripheral blood. This TCR was recovered from a woman between 65 and 79 years old with COVID-19, enrolled during active disease.

CDR3 region: CASGLGANQWWETQYF. In DNA form, the CDR3 reads TGTGCTAGTGGTTTGGGGGCTAATCAGTGGTGGGAGACCCAGTACTTC. The chain links TRBV12-5 to TRBJ2-5; D gene unclear. V was shortened by 1 base and J by 5 bases, with 17 bases between the two germline ends. This CDR3 contains 16 residues. Germline-derived CDR1 and CDR2 are LGHNT and FRNRAP.